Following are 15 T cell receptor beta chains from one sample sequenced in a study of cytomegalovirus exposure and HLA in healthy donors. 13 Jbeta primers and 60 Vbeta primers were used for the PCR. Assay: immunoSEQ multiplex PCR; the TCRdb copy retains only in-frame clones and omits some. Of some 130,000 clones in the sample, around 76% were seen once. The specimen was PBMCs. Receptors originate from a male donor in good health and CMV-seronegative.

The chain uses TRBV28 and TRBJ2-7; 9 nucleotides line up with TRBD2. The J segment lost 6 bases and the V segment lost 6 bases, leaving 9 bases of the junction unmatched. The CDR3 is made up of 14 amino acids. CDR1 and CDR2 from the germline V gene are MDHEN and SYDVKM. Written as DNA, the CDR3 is TGTGCCAGCAGGCTAATAGCGGGAGCTTCCGAGCAGTACTTC. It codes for CASRLIAGASEQYF.

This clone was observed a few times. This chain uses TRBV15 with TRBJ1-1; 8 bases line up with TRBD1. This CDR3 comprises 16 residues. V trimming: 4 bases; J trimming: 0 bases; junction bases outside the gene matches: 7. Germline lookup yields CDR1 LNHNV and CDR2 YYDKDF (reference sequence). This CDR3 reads CATSTQKGQVNTEAFF. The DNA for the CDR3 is TGTGCCACCAGCACTCAAAAGGGACAGGTGAACACTGAAGCTTTCTTT.

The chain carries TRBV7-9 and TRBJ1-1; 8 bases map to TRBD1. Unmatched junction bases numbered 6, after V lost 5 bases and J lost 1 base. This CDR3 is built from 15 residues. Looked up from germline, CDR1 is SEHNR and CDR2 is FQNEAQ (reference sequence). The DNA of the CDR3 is TGTGCCAGCAGCGCCCGACAGGGGCCGAACACTGAAGCTTTCTTT. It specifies CASSARQGPNTEAFF.

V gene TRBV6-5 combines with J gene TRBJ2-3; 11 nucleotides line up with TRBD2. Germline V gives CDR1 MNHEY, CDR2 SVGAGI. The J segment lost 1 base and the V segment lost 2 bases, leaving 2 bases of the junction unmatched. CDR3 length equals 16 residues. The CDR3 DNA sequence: TGTGCCAGCAGTTACAATAGCGGGGGGGGCACAGATACGCAGTATTTT. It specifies CASSYNSGGGTDTQYF.

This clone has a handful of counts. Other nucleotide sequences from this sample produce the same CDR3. This CDR3 reads CASSVGSSYNEQFF. CDR3 sequence (DNA): TGTGCCAGCAGCGTAGGGAGCTCCTACAATGAGCAGTTCTTC. The chain links TRBV9 to TRBJ2-1, with D unclear. The ends were cut back, 0 bases at V and 0 bases at J, with 4 bases in the middle. Germline V gives CDR1 SGDLS, CDR2 YYNGEE. There are 14 residues in the CDR3.

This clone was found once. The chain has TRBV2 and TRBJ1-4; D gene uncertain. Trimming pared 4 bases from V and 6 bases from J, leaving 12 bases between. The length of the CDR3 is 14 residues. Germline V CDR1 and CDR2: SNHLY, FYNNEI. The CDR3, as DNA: TGTGCCAGCAGTGGCCTGACAAGATATGAAAAACTGTTTTTT. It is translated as CASSGLTRYEKLFF.

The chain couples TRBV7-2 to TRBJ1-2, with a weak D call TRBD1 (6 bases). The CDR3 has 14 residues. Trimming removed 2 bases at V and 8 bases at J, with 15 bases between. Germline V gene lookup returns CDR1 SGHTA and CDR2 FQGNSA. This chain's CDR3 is CASSLNPRGSGYTF. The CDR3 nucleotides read TGTGCCAGCAGCTTAAACCCCAGGGGTTCGGGCTACACCTTC.

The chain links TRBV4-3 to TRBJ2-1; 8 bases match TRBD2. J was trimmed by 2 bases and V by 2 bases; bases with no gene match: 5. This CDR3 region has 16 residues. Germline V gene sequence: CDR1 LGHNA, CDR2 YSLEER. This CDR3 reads CASSQTSGGPYNEQFF. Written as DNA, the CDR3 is TGCGCCAGCAGCCAAACAAGCGGGGGTCCCTACAATGAGCAGTTCTTC.

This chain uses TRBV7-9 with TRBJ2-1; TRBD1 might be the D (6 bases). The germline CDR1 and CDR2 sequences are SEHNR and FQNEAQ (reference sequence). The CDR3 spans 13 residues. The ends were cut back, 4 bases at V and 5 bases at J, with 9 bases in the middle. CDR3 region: CASSSWTDNEQFF. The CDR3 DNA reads TGTGCCAGCAGCTCCTGGACAGACAATGAGCAGTTCTTC.

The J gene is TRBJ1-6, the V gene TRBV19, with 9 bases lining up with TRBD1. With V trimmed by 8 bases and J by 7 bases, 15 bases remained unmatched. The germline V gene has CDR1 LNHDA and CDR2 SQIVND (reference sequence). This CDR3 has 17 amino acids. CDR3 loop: CASHPGQGLLLNSPLHF. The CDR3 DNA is TGTGCCAGTCATCCGGGACAGGGCCTCCTCTTAAATTCACCCCTCCACTTT.

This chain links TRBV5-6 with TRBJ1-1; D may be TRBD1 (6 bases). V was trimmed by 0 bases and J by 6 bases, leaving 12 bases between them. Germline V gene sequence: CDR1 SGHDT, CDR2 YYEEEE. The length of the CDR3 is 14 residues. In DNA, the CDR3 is TGTGCCAGCAGCTTGGGGGGGGGCGGGGCTGAAGCTTTCTTT. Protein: CASSLGGGGAEAFF.

The CDR3 DNA is TGTGCCAGCACGACAGGGGGCTTGAACACTGAAGCTTTCTTT. This encodes CASTTGGLNTEAFF. The J gene is TRBJ1-1, the V gene TRBV6-1, with 10 bases fitting TRBD1. V was pared by 7 bases and J by 0 bases, with 2 bases of the junction left unmatched. The germline gives CDR1 MNHNS, CDR2 SASEGT. The CDR3 is 14 amino acids.

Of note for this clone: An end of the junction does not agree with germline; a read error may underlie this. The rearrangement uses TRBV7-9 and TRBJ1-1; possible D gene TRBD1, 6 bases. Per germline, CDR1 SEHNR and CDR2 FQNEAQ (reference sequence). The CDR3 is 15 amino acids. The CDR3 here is CSSSLERGGKTEAFF. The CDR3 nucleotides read TGTTCCAGCAGCTTAGAAAGGGGGGGAAAGACTGAAGCTTTCTTT.

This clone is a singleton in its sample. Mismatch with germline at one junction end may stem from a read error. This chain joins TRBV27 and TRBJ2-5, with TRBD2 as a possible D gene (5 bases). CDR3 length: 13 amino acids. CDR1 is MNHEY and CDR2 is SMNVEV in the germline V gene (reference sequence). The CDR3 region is CASSSGHGETRYF. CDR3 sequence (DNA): TGTGCCAGCAGTTCTGGGCACGGGGAGACCCGGTACTTC.

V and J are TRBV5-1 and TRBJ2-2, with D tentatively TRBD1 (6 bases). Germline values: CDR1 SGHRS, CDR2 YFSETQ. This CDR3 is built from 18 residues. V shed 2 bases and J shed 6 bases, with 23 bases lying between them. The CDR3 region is CASSFPGDTLWIPGELFF. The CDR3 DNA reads TGCGCCAGCAGCTTCCCCGGGGACACTCTTTGGATCCCCGGGGAGCTGTTTTTT. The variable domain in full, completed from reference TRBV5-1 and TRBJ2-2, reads KAGVTQTPRYLIKTRGQQVTLSCSPISGHRSVSWYQQTPGQGLQFLFEYFSETQRNKGNFPGRFSGRQFSNSRSEMNVSTLELGDSALYLCASSFPGDTLWIPGELFFGEGSRLTVL.